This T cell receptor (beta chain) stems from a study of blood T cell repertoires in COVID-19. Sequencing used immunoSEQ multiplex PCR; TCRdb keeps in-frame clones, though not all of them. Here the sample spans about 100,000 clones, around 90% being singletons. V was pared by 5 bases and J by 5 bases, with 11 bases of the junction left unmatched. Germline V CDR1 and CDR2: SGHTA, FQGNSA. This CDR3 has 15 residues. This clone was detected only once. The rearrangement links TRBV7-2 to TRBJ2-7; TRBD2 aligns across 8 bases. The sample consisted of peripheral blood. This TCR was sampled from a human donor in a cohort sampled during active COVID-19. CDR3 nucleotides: TGTGCCAGCAGCCCCGTATCTAGCGGGCCAAACGAGCAGTACTTC. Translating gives CASSPVSSGPNEQYF.